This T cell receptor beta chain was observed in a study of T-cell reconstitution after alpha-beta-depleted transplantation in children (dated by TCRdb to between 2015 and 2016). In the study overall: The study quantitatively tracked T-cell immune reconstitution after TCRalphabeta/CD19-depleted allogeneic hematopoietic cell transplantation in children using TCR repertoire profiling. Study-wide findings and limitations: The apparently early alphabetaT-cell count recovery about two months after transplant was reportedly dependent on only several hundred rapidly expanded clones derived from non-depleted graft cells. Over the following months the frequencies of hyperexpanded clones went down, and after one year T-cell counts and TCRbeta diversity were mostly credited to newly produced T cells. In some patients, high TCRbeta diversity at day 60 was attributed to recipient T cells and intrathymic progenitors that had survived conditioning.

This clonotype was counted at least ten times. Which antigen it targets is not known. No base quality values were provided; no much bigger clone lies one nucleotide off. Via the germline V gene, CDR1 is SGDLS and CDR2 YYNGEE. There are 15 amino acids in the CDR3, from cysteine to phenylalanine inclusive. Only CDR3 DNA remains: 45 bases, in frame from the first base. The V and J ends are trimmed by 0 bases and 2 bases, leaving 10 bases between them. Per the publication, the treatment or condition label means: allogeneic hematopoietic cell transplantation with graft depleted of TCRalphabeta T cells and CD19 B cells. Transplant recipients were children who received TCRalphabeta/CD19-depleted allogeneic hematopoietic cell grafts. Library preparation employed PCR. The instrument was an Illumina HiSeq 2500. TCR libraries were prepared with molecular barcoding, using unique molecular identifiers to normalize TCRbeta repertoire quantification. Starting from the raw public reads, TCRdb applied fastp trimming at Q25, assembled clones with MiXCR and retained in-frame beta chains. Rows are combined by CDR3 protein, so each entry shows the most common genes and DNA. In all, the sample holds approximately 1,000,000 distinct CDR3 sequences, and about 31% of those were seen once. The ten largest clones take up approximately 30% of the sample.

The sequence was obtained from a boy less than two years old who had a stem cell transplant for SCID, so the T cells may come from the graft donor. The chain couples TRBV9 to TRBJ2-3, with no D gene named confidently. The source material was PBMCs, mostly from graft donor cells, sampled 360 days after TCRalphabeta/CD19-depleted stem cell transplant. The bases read TGTGCCAGCAGCGTAGCCCCGGCCGTCACAGATACGCAGTATTTT. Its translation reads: CASSVAPAVTDTQYF.